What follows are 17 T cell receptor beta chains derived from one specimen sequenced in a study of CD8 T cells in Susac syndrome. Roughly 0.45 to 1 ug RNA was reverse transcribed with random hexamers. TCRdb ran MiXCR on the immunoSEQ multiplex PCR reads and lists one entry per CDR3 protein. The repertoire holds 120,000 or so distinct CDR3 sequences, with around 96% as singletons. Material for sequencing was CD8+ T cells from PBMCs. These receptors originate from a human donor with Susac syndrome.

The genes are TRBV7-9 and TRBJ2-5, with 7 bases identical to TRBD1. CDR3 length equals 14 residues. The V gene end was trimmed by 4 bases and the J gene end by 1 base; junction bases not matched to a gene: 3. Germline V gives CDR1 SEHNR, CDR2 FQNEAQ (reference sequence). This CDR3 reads CASSSQGSQETQYF. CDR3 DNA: TGTGCCAGCAGCTCACAGGGGTCCCAAGAGACCCAGTACTTC.

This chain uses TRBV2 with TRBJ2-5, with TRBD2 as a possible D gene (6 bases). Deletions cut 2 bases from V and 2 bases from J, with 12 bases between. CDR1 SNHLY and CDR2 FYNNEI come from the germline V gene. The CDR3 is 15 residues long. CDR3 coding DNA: TGTGCCAGCAGTGAACCTAGCGAATGGCAAGAGACCCAGTACTTC. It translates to CASSEPSEWQETQYF.

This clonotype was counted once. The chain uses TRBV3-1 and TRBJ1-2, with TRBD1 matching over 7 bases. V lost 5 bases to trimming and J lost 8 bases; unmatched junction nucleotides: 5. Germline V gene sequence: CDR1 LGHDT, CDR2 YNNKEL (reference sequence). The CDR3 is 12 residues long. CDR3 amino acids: CASSGDRDGYTF. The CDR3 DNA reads TGTGCCAGCAGCGGGGACAGAGACGGCTACACCTTC.

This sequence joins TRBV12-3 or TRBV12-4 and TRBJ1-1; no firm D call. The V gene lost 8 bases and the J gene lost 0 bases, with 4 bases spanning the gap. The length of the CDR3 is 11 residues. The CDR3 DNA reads TGTGCCAGCGGAATGAACACTGAAGCTTTCTTT. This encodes CASGMNTEAFF.

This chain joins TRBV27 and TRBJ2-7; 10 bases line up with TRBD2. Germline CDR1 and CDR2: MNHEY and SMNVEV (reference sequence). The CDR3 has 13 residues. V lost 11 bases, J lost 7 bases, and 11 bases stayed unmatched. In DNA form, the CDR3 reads TGTGCCGGAGCAGTTAGCGGGGGGCCGGAGCAGTACTTC. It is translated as CAGAVSGGPEQYF.

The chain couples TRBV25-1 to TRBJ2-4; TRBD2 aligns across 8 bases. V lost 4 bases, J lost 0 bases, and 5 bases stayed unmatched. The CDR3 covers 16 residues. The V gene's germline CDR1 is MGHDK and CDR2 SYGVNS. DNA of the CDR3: TGTGCCAGCAGTGGTACTAGCGGACTAGCCAAAAACATTCAGTACTTC. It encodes CASSGTSGLAKNIQYF.

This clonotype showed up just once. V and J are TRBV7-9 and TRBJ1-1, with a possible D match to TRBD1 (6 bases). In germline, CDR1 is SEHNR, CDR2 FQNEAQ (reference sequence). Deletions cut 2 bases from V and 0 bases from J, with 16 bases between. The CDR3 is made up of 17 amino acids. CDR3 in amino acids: CASSLPGHPMLNTEAFF. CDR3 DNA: TGTGCCAGCAGCTTACCGGGACACCCTATGCTGAACACTGAAGCTTTCTTT.

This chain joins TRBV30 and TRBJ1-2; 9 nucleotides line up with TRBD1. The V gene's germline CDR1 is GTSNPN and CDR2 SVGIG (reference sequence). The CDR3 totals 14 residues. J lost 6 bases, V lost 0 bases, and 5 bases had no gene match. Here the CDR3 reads CAWSVRGTGNGYTF. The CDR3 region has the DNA TGTGCCTGGAGTGTACGGGGGACAGGGAATGGCTACACCTTC.

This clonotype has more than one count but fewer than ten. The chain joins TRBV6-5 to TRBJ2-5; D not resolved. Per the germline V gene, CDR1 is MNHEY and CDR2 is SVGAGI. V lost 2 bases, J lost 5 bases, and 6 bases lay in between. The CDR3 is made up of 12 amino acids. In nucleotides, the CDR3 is TGTGCCAGCAGTTACCCCGAGGAGACCCAGTACTTC. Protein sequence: CASSYPEETQYF.

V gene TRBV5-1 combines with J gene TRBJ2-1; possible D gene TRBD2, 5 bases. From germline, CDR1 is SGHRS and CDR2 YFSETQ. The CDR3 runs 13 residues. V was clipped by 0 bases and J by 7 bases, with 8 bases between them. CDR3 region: CASSLGESNEQFF. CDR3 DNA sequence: TGCGCCAGCAGCTTGGGGGAGTCGAATGAGCAGTTCTTC.

The CDR3 reads CASSRTGGGETQYF. The CDR3, as DNA: TGTGCCAGCAGCCGAACAGGGGGCGGAGAGACCCAGTACTTC. The V gene is TRBV7-3, the J gene TRBJ2-5, with 9 bases identical to TRBD1. This CDR3 is 14 amino acids long. J gave up 4 bases and V 5 bases, and 5 bases lay outside the gene matches. CDR1 and CDR2 (germline): SGHTA, FQGTGA.

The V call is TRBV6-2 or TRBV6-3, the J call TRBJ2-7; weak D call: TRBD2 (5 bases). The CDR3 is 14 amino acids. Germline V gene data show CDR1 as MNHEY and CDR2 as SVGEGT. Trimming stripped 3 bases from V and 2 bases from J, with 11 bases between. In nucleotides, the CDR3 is TGTGCCAGCAGTTATAGCGACCCGCCCTACGAGCAGTACTTC. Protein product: CASSYSDPPYEQYF.

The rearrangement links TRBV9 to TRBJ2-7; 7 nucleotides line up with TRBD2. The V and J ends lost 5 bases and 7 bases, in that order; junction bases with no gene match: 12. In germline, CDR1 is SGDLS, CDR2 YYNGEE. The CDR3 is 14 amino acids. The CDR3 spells CASSPFPAGREQYF. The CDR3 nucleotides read TGTGCCAGCAGTCCCTTTCCAGCGGGGAGGGAGCAGTACTTC.

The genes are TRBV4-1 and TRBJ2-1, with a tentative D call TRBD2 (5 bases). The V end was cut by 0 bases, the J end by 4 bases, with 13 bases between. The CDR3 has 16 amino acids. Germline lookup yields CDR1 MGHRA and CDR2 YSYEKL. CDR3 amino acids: CASSQDLSGLYNEQFF. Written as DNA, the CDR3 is TGCGCCAGCAGCCAAGACTTAAGCGGACTGTACAATGAGCAGTTCTTC.

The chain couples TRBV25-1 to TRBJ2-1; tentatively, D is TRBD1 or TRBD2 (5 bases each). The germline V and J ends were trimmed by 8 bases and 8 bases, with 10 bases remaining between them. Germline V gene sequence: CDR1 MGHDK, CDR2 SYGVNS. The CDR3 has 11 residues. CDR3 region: CASLGVHEQFF. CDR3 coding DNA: TGTGCCAGCTTGGGGGTCCATGAGCAGTTCTTC.

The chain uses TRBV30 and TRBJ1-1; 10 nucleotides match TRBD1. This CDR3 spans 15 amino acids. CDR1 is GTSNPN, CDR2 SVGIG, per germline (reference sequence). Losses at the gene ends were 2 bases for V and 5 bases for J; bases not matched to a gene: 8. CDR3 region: CAWSTGTGAGTEAFF. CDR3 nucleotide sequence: TGTGCCTGGAGTACCGGGACAGGGGCCGGGACTGAAGCTTTCTTT.

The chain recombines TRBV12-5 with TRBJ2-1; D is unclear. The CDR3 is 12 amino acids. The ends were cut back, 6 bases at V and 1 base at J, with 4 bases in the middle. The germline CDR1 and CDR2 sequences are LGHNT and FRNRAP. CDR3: CASGQSYNEQFF. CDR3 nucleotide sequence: TGTGCTAGTGGCCAATCCTACAATGAGCAGTTCTTC.